This TCR beta chain was obtained from a study of T cells in Graves' hyperthyroidism and ophthalmopathy. Findings and limits, study-wide: Blood shared most expanded thyroid clonotypes above 0.001.

This clonotype was counted many times. Its antigen is not identified. RNA transcripts yielded amplified TCR beta CDR3 regions. During a first-round RT-PCR of the TCR CDR3, the HTBI primer set was used. TCRdb processed the multiplex PCR reads anew with MiXCR; each CDR3 protein has one entry. The data hold roughly 560,000 distinct CDR3 sequences, with 14% to 15% observed a single time. Trimming took 0 bases from V and 3 from J, leaving 9 bases between them. Germline V gives CDR1 GTSNPN, CDR2 SVGIG (reference sequence). The CDR3 is 14 residues long. Individuals with ophthalmopathy presented a Clinical Activity Score of at least 3, a NOSPECS grade of at least 4 and a duration under 3 months. This sample holds PBMCs from 8 to 10 ml fresh peripheral blood.

This TCR came from a middle-aged woman with Graves' ophthalmopathy. The chain couples TRBV30 to TRBJ1-5; no reliable D call. Material: blood. The CDR3 sequence is CAWSVEGNNQPQHF. CDR3 coding DNA: TGTGCCTGGAGTGTAGAAGGGAACAATCAGCCCCAGCATTTT.